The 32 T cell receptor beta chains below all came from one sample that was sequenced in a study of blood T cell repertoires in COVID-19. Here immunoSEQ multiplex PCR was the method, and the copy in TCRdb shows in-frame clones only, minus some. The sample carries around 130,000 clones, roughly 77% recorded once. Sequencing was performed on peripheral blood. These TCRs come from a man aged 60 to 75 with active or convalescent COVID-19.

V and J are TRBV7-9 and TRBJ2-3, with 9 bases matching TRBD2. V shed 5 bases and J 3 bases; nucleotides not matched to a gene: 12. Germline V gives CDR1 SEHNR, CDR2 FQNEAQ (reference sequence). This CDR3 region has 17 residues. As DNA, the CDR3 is TGTGCCAGCAGCCCCGGGGTAGCGGGAGTTTGGACAGATACGCAGTATTTT. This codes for CASSPGVAGVWTDTQYF. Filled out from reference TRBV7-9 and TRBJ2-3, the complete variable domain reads DTGVSQNPRHKITKRGQNVTFRCDPISEHNRLYWYRQTLGQGPEFLTYFQNEAQLEKSRLLSDRFSAERPKGSFSTLEIQRTEQGDSAMYLCASSPGVAGVWTDTQYFGPGTRLTVL.

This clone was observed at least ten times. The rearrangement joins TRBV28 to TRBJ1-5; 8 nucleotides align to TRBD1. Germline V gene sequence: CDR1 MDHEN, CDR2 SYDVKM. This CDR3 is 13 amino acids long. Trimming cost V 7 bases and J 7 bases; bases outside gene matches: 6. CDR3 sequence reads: CASIRTGQQPQHF. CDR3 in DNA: TGTGCCAGCATCAGGACAGGGCAGCAGCCCCAGCATTTT.

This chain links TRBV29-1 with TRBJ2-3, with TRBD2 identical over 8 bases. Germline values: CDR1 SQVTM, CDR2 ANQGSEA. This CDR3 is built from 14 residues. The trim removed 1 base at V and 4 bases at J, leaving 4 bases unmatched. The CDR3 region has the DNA TGCAGCGTTGAAGCAGCGGGAGCGGCAGATACGCAGTATTTT. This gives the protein CSVEAAGAADTQYF.

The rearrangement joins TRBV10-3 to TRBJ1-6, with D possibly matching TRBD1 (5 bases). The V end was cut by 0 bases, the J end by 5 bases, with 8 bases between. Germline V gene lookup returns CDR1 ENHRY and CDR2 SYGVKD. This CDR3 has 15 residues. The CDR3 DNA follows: TGTGCCATCAGTGAGTCTGCGGGGCATAATTCACCCCTCCACTTT. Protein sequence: CAISESAGHNSPLHF.

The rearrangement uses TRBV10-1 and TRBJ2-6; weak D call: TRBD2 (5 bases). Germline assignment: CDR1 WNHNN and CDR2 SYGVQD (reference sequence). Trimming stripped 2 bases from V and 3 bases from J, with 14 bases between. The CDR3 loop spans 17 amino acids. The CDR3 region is CASSEGRTTSGANVLTF. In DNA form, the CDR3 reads TGCGCCAGCAGTGAGGGCAGAACCACTAGTGGGGCCAACGTCCTGACTTTC.

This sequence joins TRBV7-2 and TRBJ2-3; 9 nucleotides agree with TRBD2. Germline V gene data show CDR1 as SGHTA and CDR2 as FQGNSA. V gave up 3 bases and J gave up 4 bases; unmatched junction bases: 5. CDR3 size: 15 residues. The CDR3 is CASSFSGRLADTQYF. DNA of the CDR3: TGTGCCAGCAGCTTCAGCGGGAGGCTGGCAGATACGCAGTATTTT.

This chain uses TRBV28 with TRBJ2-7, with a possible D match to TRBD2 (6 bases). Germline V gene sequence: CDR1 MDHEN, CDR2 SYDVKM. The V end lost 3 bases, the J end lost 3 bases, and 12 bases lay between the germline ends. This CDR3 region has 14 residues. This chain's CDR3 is CASSLGQGGYEQYF. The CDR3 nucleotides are TGTGCCAGCAGTTTGGGCCAGGGAGGCTACGAGCAGTACTTC.

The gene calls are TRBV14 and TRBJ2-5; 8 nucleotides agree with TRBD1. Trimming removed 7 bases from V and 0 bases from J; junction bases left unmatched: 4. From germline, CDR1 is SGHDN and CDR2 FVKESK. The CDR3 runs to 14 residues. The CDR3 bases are TGTGCCAGCAACCGGGACAGGAACCAAGAGACCCAGTACTTC. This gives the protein CASNRDRNQETQYF. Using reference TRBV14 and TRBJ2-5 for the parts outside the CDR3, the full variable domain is EAGVTQFPSHSVIEKGQTVTLRCDPISGHDNLYWYRRVMGKEIKFLLHFVKESKQDESGMPNNRFLAERTGGTYSTLKVQPAELEDSGVYFCASNRDRNQETQYFGPGTRLLVL.

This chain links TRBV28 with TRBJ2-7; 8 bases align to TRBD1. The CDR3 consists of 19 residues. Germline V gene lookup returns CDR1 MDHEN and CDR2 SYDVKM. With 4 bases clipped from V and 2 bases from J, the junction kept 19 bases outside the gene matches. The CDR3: CASSYGTGGPGSPPYEQYF. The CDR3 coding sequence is TGTGCCAGCAGTTATGGGACAGGAGGGCCAGGGTCCCCTCCCTACGAGCAGTACTTC. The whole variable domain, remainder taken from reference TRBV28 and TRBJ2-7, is DVKVTQSSRYLVKRTGEKVFLECVQDMDHENMFWYRQDPGLGLRLIYFSYDVKMKEKGDIPEGYSVSREKKERFSLILESASTNQTSMYLCASSYGTGGPGSPPYEQYFGPGTRLTVT.

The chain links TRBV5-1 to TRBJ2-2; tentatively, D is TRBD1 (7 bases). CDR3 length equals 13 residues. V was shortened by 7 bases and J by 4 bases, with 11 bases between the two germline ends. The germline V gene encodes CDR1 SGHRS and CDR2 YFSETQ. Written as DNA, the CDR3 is TGCGCCAGCCGGAGGGGGCTCACCGGGGAGCTGTTTTTT. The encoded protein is CASRRGLTGELFF.

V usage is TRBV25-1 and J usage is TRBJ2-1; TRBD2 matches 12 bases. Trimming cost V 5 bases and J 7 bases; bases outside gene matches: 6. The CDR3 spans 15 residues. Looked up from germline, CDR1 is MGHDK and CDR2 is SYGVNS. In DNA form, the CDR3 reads TGTGCCAGCAGTTATACTAGCGGGAGGCCGAATGAGCAGTTCTTC. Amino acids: CASSYTSGRPNEQFF. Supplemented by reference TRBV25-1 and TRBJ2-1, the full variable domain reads EADIYQTPRYLVIGTGKKITLECSQTMGHDKMYWYQQDPGMELHLIHYSYGVNSTEKGDLSSESTVSRIRTEHFPLTLESARPSHTSQYLCASSYTSGRPNEQFFGPGTRLTVL.

CDR3 sequence (DNA): TGTGCCAGTAATCGGGACAGGAATCAGCCCCAGCATTTT. Amino acids: CASNRDRNQPQHF. The V gene is TRBV19, the J gene TRBJ1-5; 8 positions match TRBD1. CDR1 is LNHDA and CDR2 is SQIVND in the germline V gene (reference sequence). The CDR3 spans 13 residues. J was trimmed by 4 bases and V by 7 bases; bases with no gene match: 3.

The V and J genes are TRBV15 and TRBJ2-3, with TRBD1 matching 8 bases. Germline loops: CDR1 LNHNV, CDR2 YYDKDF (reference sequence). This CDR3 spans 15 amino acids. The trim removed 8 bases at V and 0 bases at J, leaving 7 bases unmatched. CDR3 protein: CATGGQVLSTDTQYF. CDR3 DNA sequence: TGTGCCACCGGGGGACAGGTTTTGAGCACAGATACGCAGTATTTT. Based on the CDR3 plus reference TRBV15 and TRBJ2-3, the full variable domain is DAMVIQNPRYQVTQFGKPVTLSCSQTLNHNVMYWYQQKSSQAPKLLFHYYDKDFNNEADTPDNFQSRRPNTSFCFLDIRSPGLGDTAMYLCATGGQVLSTDTQYFGPGTRLTVL.

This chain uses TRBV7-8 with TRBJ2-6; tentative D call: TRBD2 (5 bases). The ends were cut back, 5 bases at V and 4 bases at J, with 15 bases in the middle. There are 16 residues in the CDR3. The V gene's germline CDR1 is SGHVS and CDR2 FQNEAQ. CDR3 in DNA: TGTGCCAGCAGCGCACCCCGGGGTGTGGGGGCCAACGTCCTGACTTTC. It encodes CASSAPRGVGANVLTF.

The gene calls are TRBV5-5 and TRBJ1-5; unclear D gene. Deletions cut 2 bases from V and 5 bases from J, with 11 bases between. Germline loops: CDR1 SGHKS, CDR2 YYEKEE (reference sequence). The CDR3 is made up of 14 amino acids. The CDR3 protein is CASSFAVTDQPQHF. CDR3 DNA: TGTGCCAGCAGCTTCGCGGTCACCGATCAGCCCCAGCATTTT.

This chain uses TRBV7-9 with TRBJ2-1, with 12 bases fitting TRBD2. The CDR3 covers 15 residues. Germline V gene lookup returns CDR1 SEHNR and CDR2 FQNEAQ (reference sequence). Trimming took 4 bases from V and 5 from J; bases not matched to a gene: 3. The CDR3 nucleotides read TGTGCCAGCAGCTCTAGCGGGAGGGGGCACAATGAGCAGTTCTTC. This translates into CASSSSGRGHNEQFF.

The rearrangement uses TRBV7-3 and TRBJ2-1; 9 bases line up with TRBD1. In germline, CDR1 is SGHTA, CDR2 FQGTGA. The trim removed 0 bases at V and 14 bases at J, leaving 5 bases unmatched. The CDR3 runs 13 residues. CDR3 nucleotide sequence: TGTGCCAGCAGCTTAACCCCGGGACAGGGAGAGTTCTTC. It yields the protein CASSLTPGQGEFF.

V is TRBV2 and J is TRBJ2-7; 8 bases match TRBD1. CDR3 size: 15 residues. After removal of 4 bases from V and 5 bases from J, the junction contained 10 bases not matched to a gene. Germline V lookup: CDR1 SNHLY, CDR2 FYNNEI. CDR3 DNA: TGTGCCAGCAGTGCGTTTGGACAGGGACTCCACGAGCAGTACTTC. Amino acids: CASSAFGQGLHEQYF.

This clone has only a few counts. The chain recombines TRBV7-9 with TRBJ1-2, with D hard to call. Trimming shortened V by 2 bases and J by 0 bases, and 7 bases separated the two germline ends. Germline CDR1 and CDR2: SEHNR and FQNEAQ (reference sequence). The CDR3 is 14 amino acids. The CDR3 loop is CASSLRGSNYGYTF. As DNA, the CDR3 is TGTGCCAGCAGCTTACGGGGATCTAACTATGGCTACACCTTC.

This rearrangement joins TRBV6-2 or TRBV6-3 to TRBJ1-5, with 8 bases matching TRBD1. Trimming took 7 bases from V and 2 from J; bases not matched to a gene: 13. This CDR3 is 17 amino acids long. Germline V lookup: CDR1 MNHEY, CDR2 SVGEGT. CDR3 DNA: TGTGCCAGCACCCCGGGTCCCCAGGGGGCTGGCAATCAGCCCCAGCATTTT. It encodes CASTPGPQGAGNQPQHF.

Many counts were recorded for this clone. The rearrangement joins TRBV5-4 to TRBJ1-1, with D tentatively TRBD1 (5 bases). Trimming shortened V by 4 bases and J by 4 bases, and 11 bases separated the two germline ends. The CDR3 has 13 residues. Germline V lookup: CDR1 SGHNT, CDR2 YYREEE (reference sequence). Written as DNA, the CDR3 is TGTGCCAGCAGCCGTTTTCAGGGCACTGAAGCTTTCTTT. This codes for CASSRFQGTEAFF.

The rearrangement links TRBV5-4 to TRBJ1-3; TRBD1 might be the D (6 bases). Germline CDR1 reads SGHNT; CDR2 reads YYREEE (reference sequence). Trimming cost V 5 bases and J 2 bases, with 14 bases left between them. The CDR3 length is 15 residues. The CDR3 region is CASRAYRAPGNTIYF. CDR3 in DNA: TGTGCCAGCAGGGCGTACAGGGCCCCTGGAAACACCATATATTTT.

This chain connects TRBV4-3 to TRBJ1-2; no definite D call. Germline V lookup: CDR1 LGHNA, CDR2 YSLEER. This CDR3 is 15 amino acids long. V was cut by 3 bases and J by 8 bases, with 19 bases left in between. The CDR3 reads CASSQAYQSGSGYTF. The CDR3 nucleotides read TGCGCCAGCAGCCAGGCCTATCAATCGGGTTCCGGCTACACCTTC.

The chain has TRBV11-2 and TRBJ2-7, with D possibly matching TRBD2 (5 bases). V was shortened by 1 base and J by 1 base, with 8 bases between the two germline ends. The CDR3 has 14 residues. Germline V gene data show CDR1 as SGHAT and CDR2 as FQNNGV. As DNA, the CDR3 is TGTGCCAGCAGCTTAGGAGGGCAGTCCTACGAGCAGTACTTC. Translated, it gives CASSLGGQSYEQYF.

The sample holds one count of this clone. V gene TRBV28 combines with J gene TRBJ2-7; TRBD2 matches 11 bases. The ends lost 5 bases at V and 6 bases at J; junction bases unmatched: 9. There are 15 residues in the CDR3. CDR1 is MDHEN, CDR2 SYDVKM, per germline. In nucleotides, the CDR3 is TGTGCCAGCAGTCCAATGACTAGCGGGACTTTCGAGCAGTACTTC. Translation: CASSPMTSGTFEQYF.

As DNA, the CDR3 is TGTGCCAGCAGCCAAGGGCTAGGGGGCCGGGAGACCCAGTACTTC. Encoded protein: CASSQGLGGRETQYF. The rearrangement joins TRBV7-3 to TRBJ2-5; TRBD1 agrees at 7 bases. The germline gives CDR1 SGHTA, CDR2 FQGTGA. J lost 5 bases, V lost 5 bases, and 11 bases had no gene match. This CDR3 is built from 15 residues.

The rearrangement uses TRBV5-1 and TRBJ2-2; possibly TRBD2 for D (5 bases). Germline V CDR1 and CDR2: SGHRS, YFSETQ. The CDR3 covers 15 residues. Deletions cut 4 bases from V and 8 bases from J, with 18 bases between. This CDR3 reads CASSRGVERGGELFF. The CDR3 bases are TGCGCCAGCAGCCGTGGCGTCGAAAGAGGGGGGGAGCTGTTTTTT. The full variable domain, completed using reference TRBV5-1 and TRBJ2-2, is KAGVTQTPRYLIKTRGQQVTLSCSPISGHRSVSWYQQTPGQGLQFLFEYFSETQRNKGNFPGRFSGRQFSNSRSEMNVSTLELGDSALYLCASSRGVERGGELFFGEGSRLTVL.

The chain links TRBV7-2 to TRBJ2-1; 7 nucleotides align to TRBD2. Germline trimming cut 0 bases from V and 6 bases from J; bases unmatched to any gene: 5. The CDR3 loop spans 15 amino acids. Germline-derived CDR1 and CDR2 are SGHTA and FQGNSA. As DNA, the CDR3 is TGTGCCAGCAGCTTAGCGGGAGGGCCTATCAATGAGCAGTTCTTC. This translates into CASSLAGGPINEQFF.

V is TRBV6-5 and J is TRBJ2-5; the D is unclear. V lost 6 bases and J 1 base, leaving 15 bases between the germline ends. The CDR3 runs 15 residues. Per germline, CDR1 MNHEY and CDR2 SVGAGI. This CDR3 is CASSYGRRTQETQYF. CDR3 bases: TGTGCCAGCAGCTATGGTCGCCGAACCCAAGAGACCCAGTACTTC.

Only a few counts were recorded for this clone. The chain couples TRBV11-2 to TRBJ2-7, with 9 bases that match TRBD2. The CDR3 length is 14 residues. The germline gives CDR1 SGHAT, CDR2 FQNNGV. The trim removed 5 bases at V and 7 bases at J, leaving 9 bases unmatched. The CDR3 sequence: CASSVSGSGMEQYF. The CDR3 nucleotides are TGTGCCAGCAGCGTTAGCGGGAGTGGGATGGAGCAGTACTTC.

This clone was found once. CDR3 nucleotides: TGTGCCAGCAGCTTAATTGCAGGCGGGGTGAAGTACTTC. Its protein is CASSLIAGGVKYF. The rearrangement links TRBV7-3 to TRBJ2-7; weak D call: TRBD2 (6 bases). V dropped 1 base and J dropped 11 bases, with 15 bases sitting between them. Germline V gene lookup returns CDR1 SGHTA and CDR2 FQGTGA. The CDR3 is 13 amino acids.

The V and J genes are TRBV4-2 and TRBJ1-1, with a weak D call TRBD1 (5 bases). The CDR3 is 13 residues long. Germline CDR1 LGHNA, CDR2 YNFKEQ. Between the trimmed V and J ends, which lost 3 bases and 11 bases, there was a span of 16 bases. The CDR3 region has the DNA TGTGCCAGCAGCCAGGCTACAGGCATGGGTGCTTTCTTT. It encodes CASSQATGMGAFF.